A single sample is the source of the 20 T cell receptor beta chains below, sequenced in a study of shared clonotypes between healthy human individuals. Sequencing used immunoSEQ multiplex PCR; TCRdb keeps in-frame clones, though not all of them. This repertoire shows millions of clones, about 92% found once; its top ten account for around 1.7%. Naive CD8 cells were CD45RO-negative, positively selected for CCR7, excluding terminally differentiated effector memory CD45RA+ cells. What was sequenced was naive CD8+ T cells from PBMCs. The receptors stem from a man aged 18-30 years in good health. Some clones in this sample may be carry-over from other donors' samples.

The gene calls are TRBV6-5 and TRBJ1-1; D is perhaps TRBD1 (5 bases). The CDR3 has 13 residues. Germline CDR1 MNHEY, CDR2 SVGAGI. The V end was cut by 5 bases, the J end by 3 bases, with 10 bases between. The CDR3 here is CASSRGGDTEAFF. The CDR3 coding sequence is TGTGCCAGCAGTCGCGGGGGGGACACTGAAGCTTTCTTT.

V gene TRBV9 combines with J gene TRBJ2-2; no definite D call. CDR3 length: 16 residues. The germline CDR1 and CDR2 sequences are SGDLS and YYNGEE. Trimming left V 3 bases short and J 6 bases short, with 18 bases between. The CDR3 is CASSEPEAPKAGELFF. The CDR3 DNA sequence: TGTGCCAGCAGCGAGCCGGAAGCCCCTAAAGCCGGGGAGCTGTTTTTT.

The chain has TRBV28 and TRBJ2-7, with TRBD2 matching over 7 bases. The CDR3 is 14 amino acids. Trimming at V came to 4 bases and at J to 3 bases, leaving 6 bases not matched to a gene. The V gene's germline CDR1 is MDHEN and CDR2 SYDVKM. The CDR3 loop is CASSSPSGGYEQYF. CDR3 nucleotide sequence: TGTGCCAGCAGTTCCCCTAGCGGAGGCTACGAGCAGTACTTC.

The chain carries TRBV28 and TRBJ2-1; D is possibly TRBD2 (6 bases). The ends were cut back, 2 bases at V and 1 base at J, with 18 bases in the middle. The CDR3 is made up of 18 amino acids. From germline, CDR1 is MDHEN and CDR2 SYDVKM. Written as DNA, the CDR3 is TGTGCCAGCAGTTTAAGAAATCTGCGGACTAATTCCTACAATGAGCAGTTCTTC. Encoded protein: CASSLRNLRTNSYNEQFF.

The V and J genes are TRBV2 and TRBJ2-7; D is unclear. V was pared by 2 bases and J by 0 bases, with 11 bases between. The CDR3 extends over 15 amino acids. CDR1 is SNHLY and CDR2 is FYNNEI in the germline V gene. CDR3 residues: CASSESSHGSYEQYF. The DNA of the CDR3 is TGTGCCAGCAGTGAAAGTTCCCACGGCTCCTACGAGCAGTACTTC.

The gene calls are TRBV5-6 and TRBJ2-5; the D gene is possibly TRBD1 (6 bases). V was pared by 1 base and J by 3 bases, with 10 bases between. The CDR3 sequence is 14 residues long. CDR1 and CDR2 from the germline V gene are SGHDT and YYEEEE. CDR3 region: CASSLTSGEETQYF. The CDR3 DNA reads as TGTGCCAGCAGCTTGACGTCAGGGGAAGAGACCCAGTACTTC.

The V and J genes are TRBV7-3 and TRBJ2-1; D possibly corresponds to TRBD2 (6 bases). CDR1 SGHTA and CDR2 FQGTGA come from the germline V gene. The germline V and J ends were trimmed by 4 bases and 1 base, with 11 bases remaining between them. The CDR3 spans 15 residues. Here the CDR3 DNA reads TGTGCCAGCAGCTCCCGGAGGGCATCCTACAATGAGCAGTTCTTC. Its translation: CASSSRRASYNEQFF.

This chain links TRBV4-1 with TRBJ2-3, with D perhaps matching TRBD1 (5 bases). The ends were cut back, 4 bases at V and 2 bases at J, with 13 bases in the middle. CDR3 length: 15 residues. The germline gives CDR1 MGHRA, CDR2 YSYEKL. The CDR3 bases are TGCGCCAGCAGCCCCCCAGGGTCAGCCACAGATACGCAGTATTTT. Translation gives CASSPPGSATDTQYF.

The chain carries TRBV29-1 and TRBJ2-6; D uncertain. This CDR3 has 12 amino acids. Germline V gives CDR1 SQVTM, CDR2 ANQGSEA. V was clipped by 7 bases and J by 4 bases, with 8 bases between them. CDR3 coding DNA: TGCAGCGCCTACTCAGGGGCCAACGTCCTGACTTTC. Its protein is CSAYSGANVLTF.

The rearrangement uses TRBV19 and TRBJ2-7; D is perhaps TRBD2 (5 bases). This CDR3 contains 16 residues. Germline V gene sequence: CDR1 LNHDA, CDR2 SQIVND (reference sequence). V gave up 0 bases and J gave up 2 bases, with 14 bases separating them. CDR3 DNA sequence: TGTGCCAGTAGTATAGATTCTGTTACCGGGGCCTACGAGCAGTACTTC. Protein: CASSIDSVTGAYEQYF.

The V and J genes are TRBV10-3 and TRBJ2-7, with 9 bases fitting TRBD1. V trimming: 7 bases; J trimming: 2 bases; junction bases outside the gene matches: 6. The CDR3 has 14 amino acids. Germline V gene data show CDR1 as ENHRY and CDR2 as SYGVKD. The CDR3 sequence is CAINTGTGTYEQYF. In DNA, the CDR3 is TGTGCCATCAACACCGGGACAGGGACCTACGAGCAGTACTTC.

This rearrangement joins TRBV2 to TRBJ1-1; D call uncertain. V dropped 10 bases and J dropped 1 base, with 13 bases sitting between them. The germline V gene has CDR1 SNHLY and CDR2 FYNNEI. This CDR3 contains 13 residues. CDR3 in DNA: TGTGCCACCCCGGGCCCCGGGAACACTGAAGCTTTCTTT. Protein sequence: CATPGPGNTEAFF.

CDR3 residues: CASSSLETDTQYF. The CDR3 DNA sequence: TGTGCCAGCAGTTCCCTAGAAACAGATACGCAGTATTTT. This chain connects TRBV28 to TRBJ2-3; D uncertain. V lost 4 bases to trimming and J lost 3 bases, with 8 bases between them. The CDR3 contains 13 residues. The V gene's germline CDR1 is MDHEN and CDR2 SYDVKM.

The V and J genes are TRBV5-5 and TRBJ2-7; D is ambiguous. Trimming took off 0 bases at V and 1 base at J, with 17 bases between the two ends. The CDR3 covers 17 residues. From germline, CDR1 is SGHKS and CDR2 YYEKEE (reference sequence). The DNA for the CDR3 is TGTGCCAGCAGCTTGGCTGGCCTAGTCCGTGTGTCCTACGAGCAGTACTTC. Residues: CASSLAGLVRVSYEQYF.

Written as DNA, the CDR3 is TGTGCCAGCAGCTTAGGTAGCGGGGGATATTACGAGCAGTACTTC. The encoded protein is CASSLGSGGYYEQYF. The rearrangement joins TRBV11-2 to TRBJ2-7; 9 bases map to TRBD2. This CDR3 spans 15 amino acids. The V and J ends lost 1 base and 4 bases, in that order; junction bases with no gene match: 5. Germline V gene data show CDR1 as SGHAT and CDR2 as FQNNGV.

The V call is TRBV27, the J call TRBJ1-5; the D is unclear. V lost 6 bases, J lost 0 bases, and 6 bases lay in between. The CDR3 has 13 amino acids. CDR1 and CDR2 from the germline V gene are MNHEY and SMNVEV (reference sequence). The CDR3 here is CASRQNSNQPQHF. CDR3 nucleotides: TGTGCCAGCAGACAGAATAGCAATCAGCCCCAGCATTTT.

V usage is TRBV4-3 and J usage is TRBJ2-5; 11 bases agree with TRBD1. The CDR3 length is 15 residues. Germline V gives CDR1 LGHNA, CDR2 YSLEER. Unmatched junction bases numbered 1, after V lost 3 bases and J lost 1 base. Here the CDR3 reads CASSHGTGGQETQYF. The CDR3, as DNA: TGCGCCAGCAGCCATGGGACAGGGGGCCAAGAGACCCAGTACTTC.

The J gene is TRBJ1-2, the V gene TRBV12-5; D not certain. This CDR3 contains 12 residues. CDR1 is LGHNT and CDR2 is FRNRAP in the germline V gene. V lost 2 bases to trimming and J lost 8 bases, with 9 bases between them. The CDR3 loop is CASGLIGGGYTF. CDR3 in DNA: TGTGCTAGTGGTTTGATCGGCGGGGGCTACACCTTC.

The rearrangement joins TRBV19 to TRBJ1-2, with D possibly matching TRBD1 (5 bases). Germline CDR1 and CDR2: LNHDA and SQIVND (reference sequence). This CDR3 contains 12 residues. The V and J ends lost 1 base and 10 bases respectively, with 10 bases between them. CDR3 amino acids: CASSIGAGDYTF. CDR3 DNA sequence: TGTGCCAGTAGTATAGGAGCGGGGGACTACACCTTC.

CDR3 sequence (DNA): TGTGCCATCAGTCCGGGGGGGGCTCAAGCTTTCTTT. Translating it yields CAISPGGAQAFF. The chain recombines TRBV10-3 with TRBJ1-1; D possibly corresponds to TRBD1 (6 bases). Germline-derived CDR1 and CDR2 are ENHRY and SYGVKD. This CDR3 has 12 residues. Trimming stripped 5 bases from V and 9 bases from J, with 13 bases between.